This T cell receptor (beta chain) stems from a study of T-cell reconstitution after alpha-beta-depleted transplantation in children. Trimming removed 6 bases from V and 4 bases from J; junction bases left unmatched: 2. CDR1 MGHDK and CDR2 SYGVNS come from the germline V gene. This CDR3 has 12 residues. Unique molecular identifiers were incorporated when the TCRbeta library was constructed. A single record per CDR3 protein comes from TCRdb applying MiXCR to the PCR reads. Of hundreds of thousands of distinct CDR3 sequences in the sample, roughly 15% were seen once. At least ten counts were recorded for this clonotype.

The chain links TRBV25-1 to TRBJ1-2; 7 bases fit TRBD1. Specimen: PBMCs, collected from the stem cell graft. This TCR derives from a human donor who donated a stem cell graft to a child with Fanconi anemia. The CDR3 region is CASRGQAYGYTF. The CDR3 nucleotides read TGTGCCAGCAGAGGACAGGCCTATGGCTACACCTTC.